Below, one TCR beta chain is given with its context. Other DNA sequences of this sample code for an identical CDR3. The germline V gene has CDR1 SNHLY and CDR2 FYNNEI. The V and J ends lost 6 bases and 4 bases, in that order; junction bases with no gene match: 3. The length of the CDR3 is 14 residues. Assay used: immunoSEQ multiplex PCR; TCRdb lists only in-frame clones, some missing. The sample carries hundreds of thousands of clones, 80% to 90% recorded once. The entry originates in a study of blood T cell repertoires in COVID-19. Participants' reported clinical history set cohort assignment. Sequences were obtained from PBMCs or T cells enriched from blood (not recorded which). The receptor was isolated from a woman between 50 and 59 years old in a cohort exposed to, infected with or recovered from COVID-19 (not recorded which). The J gene is TRBJ2-7, the V gene TRBV2; 13 bases are shared with TRBD2. The CDR3 here is CASRRTSGGYEQYF. As DNA, the CDR3 is TGTGCCAGCAGGAGGACTAGCGGGGGATACGAGCAGTACTTC. Full variable domain (outside the CDR3, taken from reference TRBV2 and TRBJ2-7): EPEVTQTPSHQVTQMGQEVILRCVPISNHLYFYWYRQILGQKVEFLVSFYNNEISEKSEIFDDQFSVERPDGSNFTLKIRSTKLEDSAMYFCASRRTSGGYEQYFGPGTRLTVT.